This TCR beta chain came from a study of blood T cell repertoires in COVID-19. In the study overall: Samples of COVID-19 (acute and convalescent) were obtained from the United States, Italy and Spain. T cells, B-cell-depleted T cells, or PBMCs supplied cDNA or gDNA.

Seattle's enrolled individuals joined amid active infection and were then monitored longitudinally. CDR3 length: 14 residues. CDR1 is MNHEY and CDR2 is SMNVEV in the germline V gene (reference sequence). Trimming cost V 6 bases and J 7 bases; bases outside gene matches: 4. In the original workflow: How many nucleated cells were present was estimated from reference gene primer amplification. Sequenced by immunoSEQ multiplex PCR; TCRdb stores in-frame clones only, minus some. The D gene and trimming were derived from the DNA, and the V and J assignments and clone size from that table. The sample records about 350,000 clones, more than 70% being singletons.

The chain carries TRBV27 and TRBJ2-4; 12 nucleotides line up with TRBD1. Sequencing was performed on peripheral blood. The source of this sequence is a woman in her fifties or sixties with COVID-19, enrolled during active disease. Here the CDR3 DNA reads TGTGCCAGCAGCGGGACAGGGGGCGCGAACATTCAGTACTTC. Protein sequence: CASSGTGGANIQYF.